The T cell receptor beta chain under discussion was sequenced for a study of PD-L1 blockade in urothelial cancer (TCRdb year 2017). About the investigation overall: Every patient began therapy around 2014 and was given atezolizumab 1,200 mg intravenously every 3 weeks. TCR sequencing covered pretreatment tumor samples and matched, serially collected peripheral blood taken before and after atezolizumab treatment. Some 29 patients had pretreatment blood TCR-seq, approximately 24 had at least one posttreatment blood collection, and approximately 24 had tumor TCR-seq. Roughly ten patients achieved durable clinical benefit and 20 did not. In the same patients who had TCR sequencing, pretreatment tumors also underwent whole exome sequencing and RNA sequencing. Blood samples gave median yields of around 150,000 T cells and 82,636 unique TCRs, along with a median clonality of about 0.084. Durable clinical benefit was defined as progression-free survival longer than 6 months, and TCR features were also tested against progression-free and overall survival. The study, an exploratory multi-omic analysis, examined somatic, immune and clinical correlates of response to PD-L1 blockade with atezolizumab in urothelial cancer. About 85% of the 29 patients were males with bladder-origin urothelial cancer, and about 65% of the roughly 29 reported a prior smoking history. Blood samples were analyzed at two time points: 3 weeks after treatment start (second dose) and 6 weeks after treatment start. Patients had an ECOG performance status of 0 or 1 and had received between 0 and 3 prior chemotherapy regimens. General conclusions and limits of the study: Among patients with durable benefit, tumor-associated TCR clones showed greater expansion in peripheral blood 3 weeks after treatment started (n ≈ 23, p = 0.022). Because of the small sample size (n ≈ 31) and the many exploratory analyses performed, the results are intended to be regarded as hypothesis-generating. Improved progression-free and overall survival was found to be associated with pretreatment peripheral blood TCR clonality below the median.

From a lookup of the germline V gene, CDR1 and CDR2 are MNHNS and SASEGT. The CDR3 goes from the cysteine to the phenylalanine over 16 residues. Only CDR3 DNA is held: 48 bases, read in frame from base 1. The germline V end is reduced by 2 bases and the J end by 2 bases; junction bases left unmatched: 5. This clone is a singleton in its sample. The clone's antigen remains unknown. No base quality information exists; no much larger clone differs at one position. A cohort of 25 to 30 patients with locally advanced or metastatic urothelial carcinoma, treated at Memorial Sloan Kettering on a trial protocol, was included. Peripheral blood mononuclear cells were collected from each patient pretreatment and during treatment, giving between 1 and 8 total time points per patient. The Qiagen DNeasy Blood extraction kit was used to purify genomic DNA from total PBMCs and tumor samples. PBMCs were collected pretreatment and during treatment, and were isolated and stored as previously described.

Synthetic TCR analog templates were spiked into each PCR to estimate absolute template abundance from read counts. Using the immunoSEQ assay, TCRbeta CDR3 regions were amplified from genomic DNA with bias-controlled V and J gene primers. Sequencing of rearranged TCRbeta segments was done at approximately 20X coverage. As for the original processing: Sequencing errors were corrected by clustering, and CDR3s were annotated against IMGT so that V, D and J genes could be assigned. Only productive TCRbeta rearrangements were used in downstream analyses, excluding out-of-frame or stop-codon sequences. Clonality was computed as one minus Shannon entropy normalized by the log of the number of unique productive sequences. Clones differing between time points or between blood and tumor were identified using Fisher's exact test with Benjamini-Hochberg correction, with an adjusted p below 0.01 applied as the threshold. Entries here come from immuneACCESS through TCRdb and include only in-frame sequences with V and J called. Some clones fail to appear in such tables; in the studies checked, an unresolved V gene covers under half of the shortfall, and the cause of the remainder is unknown. V and J calls and clone size come straight from that table; D and trimming were deduced from the DNA. This sample holds roughly 50,000 clones; 87% were observed only once. 7.5% to 8.5% of the sample is held by the ten biggest clonotypes.

Specimen: PBMCs, collected around atezolizumab (anti-PD-L1) treatment. The V and J genes are TRBV6-1 and TRBJ2-2; TRBD1 matches 7 bases in the middle. This clonotype was obtained from a man aged 55 to 70 with urothelial cancer. The CDR3 region: CASSESAGGNTGELFF. The nucleotides are TGTGCCAGCAGTGAATCAGCAGGGGGTAACACCGGGGAGCTGTTTTTT.